These 11 T cell receptor beta chains were all obtained from the same sample, sequenced in a study of T cells in tuberculosis. After thawing and overnight rest, PBMC were stained with GMM-loaded CD1B tetramer, viability dye and anti-CD3 for sorting. The lipid loaded on the CD1B tetramers was C32 glucose monomycolate from Rhodococcus equi. Sequencing used immunoSEQ multiplex PCR; TCRdb keeps in-frame clones, though not all of them. The table has about 88,000 clones, under 95% seen once; the top ten hold around 2%. The sample taken for sequencing was CD1b-GMM tetramer-negative cells sorted from PBMCs. These TCRs come from an adult woman with latent tuberculosis.

V is TRBV6-5 and J is TRBJ2-5; 9 bases are shared with TRBD1. There are 15 residues in the CDR3. V was clipped by 2 bases and J by 1 base; unmatched bases: 2. CDR1 MNHEY and CDR2 SVGAGI come from the germline V gene. The CDR3 here is CASSYLGQGQETQYF. The DNA of the CDR3 is TGTGCCAGCAGTTACCTGGGACAGGGCCAAGAGACCCAGTACTTC.

V is TRBV6-5 and J is TRBJ1-6; no reliable D call. V was cut by 5 bases and J by 7 bases, with 9 bases left in between. CDR3 size: 13 residues. The germline V gene has CDR1 MNHEY and CDR2 SVGAGI. The DNA for the CDR3 is TGTGCCAGCAGTCAACTAAGGAATTCACCCCTCCACTTT. The encoded protein is CASSQLRNSPLHF.

V usage is TRBV9 and J usage is TRBJ2-1, with D possibly being TRBD2 (5 bases). V was shortened by 0 bases and J by 0 bases, with 13 bases between the two germline ends. The CDR3 totals 17 residues. Germline CDR1 reads SGDLS; CDR2 reads YYNGEE. The CDR3, as DNA: TGTGCCAGCAGCGTAGACGAAGAGGGTACCTCCTACAATGAGCAGTTCTTC. Encoded protein: CASSVDEEGTSYNEQFF.

This rearrangement joins TRBV7-2 to TRBJ2-5; D perhaps matches TRBD1 (6 bases). The CDR3 runs to 13 residues. Germline lookup yields CDR1 SGHTA and CDR2 FQGNSA. V lost 4 bases and J lost 3, with 9 bases in between. The CDR3 nucleotides read TGTGCCAGCAGCTCGGACAGAAAAGAGACCCAGTACTTC. Translated: CASSSDRKETQYF. The complete variable domain, with remaining parts taken from reference TRBV7-2 and TRBJ2-5, reads GAGVSQSPSNKVTEKGKDVELRCDPISGHTALYWYRQSLGQGLEFLIYFQGNSAPDKSGLPSDRFSAERTGGSVSTLTIQRTQQEDSAVYLCASSSDRKETQYFGPGTRLLVL.

The chain joins TRBV27 to TRBJ1-2; no reliable D call. V was cut by 4 bases and J by 3 bases, with 18 bases left in between. The CDR3 is made up of 16 amino acids. The V gene's germline CDR1 is MNHEY and CDR2 SMNVEV (reference sequence). The CDR3 DNA sequence: TGTGCCAGCAGTTCGGATCGGGAAAAGAAACACTATGGCTACACCTTC. Translating gives CASSSDREKKHYGYTF.

The chain combines TRBV6-1 with TRBJ2-5; 8 bases agree with TRBD2. Germline V gene data show CDR1 as MNHNS and CDR2 as SASEGT. The CDR3 runs to 15 residues. The V segment lost 1 base and the J segment 5 bases; nucleotides outside the gene matches: 6. For the CDR3, the DNA is TGTGCCAGCAGTGAAGTGACGGGGGGGAGGGAGACCCAGTACTTC. Amino acid sequence: CASSEVTGGRETQYF.

The V and J genes are TRBV10-2 and TRBJ2-7; TRBD1 matches 7 bases. V trimming: 4 bases; J trimming: 4 bases; junction bases outside the gene matches: 4. Per the germline V gene, CDR1 is WSHSY and CDR2 is SAAADI. CDR3 length: 13 residues. The CDR3 region has the DNA TGCGCCAGCAGTGCGGGACAGAGTTACGAGCAGTACGTC. Translating it yields CASSAGQSYEQYV.

V is TRBV4-1 and J is TRBJ2-1; TRBD2 aligns across 10 bases. CDR1 and CDR2 from the germline V gene are MGHRA and YSYEKL. This CDR3 is built from 16 residues. The V segment lost 3 bases and the J segment 5 bases; nucleotides outside the gene matches: 7. CDR3 bases: TGCGCCAGCAGCCAGTCCGGGACTAGCGCCGACAATGAGCAGTTCTTC. The encoded protein is CASSQSGTSADNEQFF.

J is TRBJ2-3 and V is TRBV19; D remains ambiguous. CDR1 is LNHDA and CDR2 is SQIVND in the germline V gene (reference sequence). The V and J ends lost 3 bases and 9 bases respectively, with 16 bases between them. This CDR3 spans 14 amino acids. The CDR3 protein is CASSIQYRASTQYF. As DNA, the CDR3 is TGTGCCAGTAGTATTCAATACAGAGCTTCAACGCAGTATTTT.

A note on this clone: The junction does not match germline at one end; this may be a read error. The chain has TRBV2 and TRBJ2-7; 7 positions match TRBD1. The CDR3 sequence is 11 residues long. Germline-derived CDR1 and CDR2 are SNHLY and FYNNEI. CDR3 sequence (DNA): TGTGTCAGCAGTGACAGGGTCGAGCAGTACTTC. Translation gives CVSSDRVEQYF.

This chain uses TRBV19 with TRBJ1-6; TRBD1 matches at 10 bases. The CDR3 covers 13 residues. CDR1 is LNHDA and CDR2 is SQIVND in the germline V gene (reference sequence). V shed 11 bases and J 9 bases; nucleotides not matched to a gene: 7. The CDR3 sequence: CAVRDRGISPLHF. CDR3 bases: TGTGCCGTGCGGGACAGGGGCATTTCACCCCTCCACTTT.